This T cell receptor (beta chain) was identified in a study of shared clonotypes between healthy human individuals. Naive CD8 cells lacked CD45RO, underwent positive selection for CCR7 and left out terminally differentiated effector memory CD45RA+ cells. J was trimmed by 2 bases and V by 4 bases; bases with no gene match: 6. Looked up from germline, CDR1 is LNHDA and CDR2 is SQIVND (reference sequence). This CDR3 has 15 amino acids. TCRdb's copy holds only in-frame clones and misses some; the assay was immunoSEQ multiplex PCR. Of approximately 2,200,000 clones listed, roughly 91% are singletons. The chain is built from TRBV19 and TRBJ2-3, with 7 bases fitting TRBD2. Material: naive CD8+ T cells from PBMCs. The TCR comes from a man between 18 and 29 years old in good health. Some clones in this sample may be carry-over from other donors' samples. Here the CDR3 reads CASSTRTRPTDTQYF. Written as DNA, the CDR3 is TGTGCCAGTAGTACACGGACTAGACCCACAGATACGCAGTATTTT.